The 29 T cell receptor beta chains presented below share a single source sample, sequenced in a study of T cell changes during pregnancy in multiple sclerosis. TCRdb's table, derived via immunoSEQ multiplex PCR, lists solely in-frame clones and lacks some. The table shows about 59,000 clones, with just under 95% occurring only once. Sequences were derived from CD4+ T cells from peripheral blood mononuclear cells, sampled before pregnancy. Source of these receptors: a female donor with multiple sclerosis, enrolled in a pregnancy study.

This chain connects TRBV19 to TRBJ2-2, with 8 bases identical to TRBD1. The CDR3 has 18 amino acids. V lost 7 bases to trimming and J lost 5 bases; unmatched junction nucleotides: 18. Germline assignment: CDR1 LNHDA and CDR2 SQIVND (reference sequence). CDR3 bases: TGTGCCAGTACCACCCTTGGGGTCAGGACAGGGTTGACCGGGGAGCTGTTTTTT. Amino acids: CASTTLGVRTGLTGELFF.

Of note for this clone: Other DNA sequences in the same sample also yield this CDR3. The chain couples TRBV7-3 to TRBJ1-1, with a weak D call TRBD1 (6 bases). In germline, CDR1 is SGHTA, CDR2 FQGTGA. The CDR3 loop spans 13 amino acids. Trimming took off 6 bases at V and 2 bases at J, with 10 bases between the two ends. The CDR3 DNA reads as TGTGCCAGCAGTTCAGGGGCCAACACTGAAGCTTTCTTT. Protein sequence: CASSSGANTEAFF.

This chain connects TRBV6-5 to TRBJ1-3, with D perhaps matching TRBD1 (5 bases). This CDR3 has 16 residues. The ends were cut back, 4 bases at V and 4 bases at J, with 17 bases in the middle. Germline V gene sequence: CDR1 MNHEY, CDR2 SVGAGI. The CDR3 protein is CASSSTALLSGNTIYF. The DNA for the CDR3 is TGTGCCAGCAGTTCGACAGCCCTTCTCTCGGGAAACACCATATATTTT.

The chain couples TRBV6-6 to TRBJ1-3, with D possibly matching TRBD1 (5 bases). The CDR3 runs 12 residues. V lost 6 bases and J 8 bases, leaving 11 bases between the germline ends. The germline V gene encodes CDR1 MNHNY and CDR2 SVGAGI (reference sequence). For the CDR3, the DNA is TGTGCCAGCAGCCAAGACAGATACACCATATATTTT. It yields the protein CASSQDRYTIYF.

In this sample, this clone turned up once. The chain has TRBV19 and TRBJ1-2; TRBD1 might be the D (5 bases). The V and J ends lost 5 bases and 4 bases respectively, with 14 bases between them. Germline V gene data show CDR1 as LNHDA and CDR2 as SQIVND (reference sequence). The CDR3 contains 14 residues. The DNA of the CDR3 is TGTGCCAGTAGTCCCTCGGCAGGGCCCTATGGCTACACCTTC. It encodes CASSPSAGPYGYTF.

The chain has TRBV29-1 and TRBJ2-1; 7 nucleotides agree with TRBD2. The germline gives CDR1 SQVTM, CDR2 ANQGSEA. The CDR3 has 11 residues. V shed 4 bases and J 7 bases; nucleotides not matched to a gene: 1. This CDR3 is CSVGRGNEQFF. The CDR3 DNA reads TGCAGCGTTGGGCGGGGGAATGAGCAGTTCTTC.

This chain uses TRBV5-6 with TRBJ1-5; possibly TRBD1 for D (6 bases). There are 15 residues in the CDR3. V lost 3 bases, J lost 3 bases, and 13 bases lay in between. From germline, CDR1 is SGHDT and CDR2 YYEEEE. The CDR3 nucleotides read TGTGCCAGCAGCTGGGGGGCGGGGGACAATCAGCCCCAGCATTTT. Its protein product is CASSWGAGDNQPQHF.

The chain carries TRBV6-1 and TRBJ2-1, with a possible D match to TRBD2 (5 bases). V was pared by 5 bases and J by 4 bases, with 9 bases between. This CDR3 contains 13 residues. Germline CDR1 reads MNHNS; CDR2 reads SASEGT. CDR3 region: CASSSGPYNEQFF. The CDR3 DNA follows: TGTGCCAGCAGTAGCGGACCTTACAATGAGCAGTTCTTC.

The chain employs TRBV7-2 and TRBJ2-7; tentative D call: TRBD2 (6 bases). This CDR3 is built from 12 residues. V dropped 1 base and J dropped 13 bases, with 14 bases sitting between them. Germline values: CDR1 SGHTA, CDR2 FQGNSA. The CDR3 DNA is TGTGCCAGCAGCTTAGATAGGGCTAGCGAATACTTC. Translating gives CASSLDRASEYF. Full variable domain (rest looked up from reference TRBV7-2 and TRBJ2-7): GAGVSQSPSNKVTEKGKDVELRCDPISGHTALYWYRQSLGQGLEFLIYFQGNSAPDKSGLPSDRFSAERTGGSVSTLTIQRTQQEDSAVYLCASSLDRASEYFGPGTRLTVT.

CDR3: CASSETGRNYGYTF. CDR3 nucleotide sequence: TGTGCCAGCAGTGAGACAGGGCGGAACTATGGCTACACCTTC. The chain is built from TRBV6-1 and TRBJ1-2, with 7 bases aligning to TRBD1. The CDR3 has 14 residues. CDR1 MNHNS and CDR2 SASEGT come from the germline V gene. Germline trimming cut 3 bases from V and 2 bases from J; bases unmatched to any gene: 3.

DNA for the CDR3: TGTGCCAGCTTACTAGCAGGGACCCGGAACGAGCAGTACTTC. Translating gives CASLLAGTRNEQYF. The rearrangement joins TRBV6-1 to TRBJ2-7; possible D gene TRBD2, 6 bases. V lost 8 bases to trimming and J lost 5 bases, with 19 bases between them. Germline lookup yields CDR1 MNHNS and CDR2 SASEGT. This CDR3 has 14 residues.

The CDR3 coding sequence is TGTGCCAGCAGCTTTAGGACAGGGCCGGTCCGGTGGCAGCCCCAGCATTTT. It translates to CASSFRTGPVRWQPQHF. This chain connects TRBV5-8 to TRBJ1-5; 8 bases fit TRBD1. The CDR3 covers 17 residues. Germline V gene data show CDR1 as SGHTS and CDR2 as YDEGEE. V was pared by 2 bases and J by 7 bases, with 14 bases of the junction left unmatched.

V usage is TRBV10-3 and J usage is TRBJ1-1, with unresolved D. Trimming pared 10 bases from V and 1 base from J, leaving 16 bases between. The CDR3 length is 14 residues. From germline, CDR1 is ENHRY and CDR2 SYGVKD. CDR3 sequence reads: CATTGERTNTEAFF. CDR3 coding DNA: TGTGCCACCACCGGGGAGAGGACGAACACTGAAGCTTTCTTT.

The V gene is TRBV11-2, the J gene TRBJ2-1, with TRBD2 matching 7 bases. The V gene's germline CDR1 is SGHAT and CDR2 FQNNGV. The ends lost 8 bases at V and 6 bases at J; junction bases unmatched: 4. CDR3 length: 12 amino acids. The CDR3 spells CASRGGTNEQFF. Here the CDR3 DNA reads TGTGCCAGCCGGGGAGGGACCAATGAGCAGTTCTTC.

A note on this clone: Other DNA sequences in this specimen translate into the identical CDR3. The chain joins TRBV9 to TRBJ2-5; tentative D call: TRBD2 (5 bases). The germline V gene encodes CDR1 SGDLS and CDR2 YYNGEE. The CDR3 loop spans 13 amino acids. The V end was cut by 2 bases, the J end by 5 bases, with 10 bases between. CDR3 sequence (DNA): TGTGCCAGCAGCGTCTCGGGGTCCGAGACCCAGTACTTC. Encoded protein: CASSVSGSETQYF.

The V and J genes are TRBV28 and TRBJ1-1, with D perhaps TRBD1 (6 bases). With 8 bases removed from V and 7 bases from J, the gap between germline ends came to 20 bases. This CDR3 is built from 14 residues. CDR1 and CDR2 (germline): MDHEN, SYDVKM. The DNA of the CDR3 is TGTGCCAGCGCAACAGGGTCCGTACTCGATGAAGCTTTCTTT. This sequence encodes CASATGSVLDEAFF.

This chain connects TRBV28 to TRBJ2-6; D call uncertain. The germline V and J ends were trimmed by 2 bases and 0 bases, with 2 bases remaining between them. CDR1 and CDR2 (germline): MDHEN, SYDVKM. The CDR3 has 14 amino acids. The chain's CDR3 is CASSLLSGANVLTF. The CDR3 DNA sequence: TGTGCCAGCAGTTTACTCTCTGGGGCCAACGTCCTGACTTTC.

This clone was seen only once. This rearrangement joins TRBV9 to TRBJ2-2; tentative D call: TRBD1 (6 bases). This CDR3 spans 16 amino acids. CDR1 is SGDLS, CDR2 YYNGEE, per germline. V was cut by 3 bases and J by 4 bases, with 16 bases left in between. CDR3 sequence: CASSARGGEVTGELFF. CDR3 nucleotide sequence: TGTGCCAGCAGCGCCAGAGGGGGAGAAGTCACCGGGGAGCTGTTTTTT. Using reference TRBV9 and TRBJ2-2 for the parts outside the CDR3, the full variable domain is DSGVTQTPKHLITATGQRVTLRCSPRSGDLSVYWYQQSLDQGLQFLIQYYNGEERAKGNILERFSAQQFPDLHSELNLSSLELGDSALYFCASSARGGEVTGELFFGEGSRLTVL.

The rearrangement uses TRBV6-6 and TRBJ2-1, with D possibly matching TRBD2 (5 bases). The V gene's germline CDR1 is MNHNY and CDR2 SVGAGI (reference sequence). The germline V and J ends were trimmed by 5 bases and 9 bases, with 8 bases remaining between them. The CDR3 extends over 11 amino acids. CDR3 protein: CASSLGGEQFF. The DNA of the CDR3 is TGTGCCAGCAGTCTCGGAGGTGAGCAGTTCTTC.

The CDR3 loop is CASRSRGEGDTQYF. The CDR3 DNA sequence: TGTGCCAGTCGTAGCCGGGGAGAAGGTGATACGCAGTATTTT. The rearrangement uses TRBV19 and TRBJ2-3; tentatively, D is TRBD2 (5 bases). Trimming pared 8 bases from V and 6 bases from J, leaving 18 bases between. This CDR3 contains 14 residues. Germline V gene sequence: CDR1 LNHDA, CDR2 SQIVND (reference sequence).

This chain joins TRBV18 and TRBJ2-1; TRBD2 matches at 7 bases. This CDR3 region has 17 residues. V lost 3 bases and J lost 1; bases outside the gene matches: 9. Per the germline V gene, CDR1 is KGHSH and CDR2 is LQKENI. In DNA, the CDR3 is TGTGCCAGCTCACCCATTTCTCCGGGACTATCCTACAATGAGCAGTTCTTC. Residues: CASSPISPGLSYNEQFF.

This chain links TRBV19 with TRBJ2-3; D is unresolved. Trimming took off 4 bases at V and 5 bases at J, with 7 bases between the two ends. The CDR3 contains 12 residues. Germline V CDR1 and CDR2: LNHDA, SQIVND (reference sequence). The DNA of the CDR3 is TGTGCCAGTAGTAACCGACAAGATACGCAGTATTTT. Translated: CASSNRQDTQYF.

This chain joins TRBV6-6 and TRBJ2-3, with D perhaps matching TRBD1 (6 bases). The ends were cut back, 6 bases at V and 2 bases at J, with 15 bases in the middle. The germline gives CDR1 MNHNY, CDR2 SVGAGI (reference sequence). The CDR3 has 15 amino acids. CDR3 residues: CASRPGQNPTDTQYF. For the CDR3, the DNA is TGTGCCAGCAGGCCAGGACAGAACCCCACAGATACGCAGTATTTT.

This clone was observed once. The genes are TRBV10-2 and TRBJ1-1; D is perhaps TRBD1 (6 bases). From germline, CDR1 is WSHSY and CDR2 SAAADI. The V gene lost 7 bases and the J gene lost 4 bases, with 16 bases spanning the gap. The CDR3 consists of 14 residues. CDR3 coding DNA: TGCGCCAGCATTACAGGGAGGGGAGGCACTGAAGCTTTCTTT. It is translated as CASITGRGGTEAFF.

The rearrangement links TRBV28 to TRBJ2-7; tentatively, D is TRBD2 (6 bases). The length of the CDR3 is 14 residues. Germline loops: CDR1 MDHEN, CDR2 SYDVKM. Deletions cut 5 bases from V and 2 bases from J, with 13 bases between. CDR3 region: CASSLTRAPYEQYF. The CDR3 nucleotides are TGTGCCAGCAGTCTGACTAGGGCCCCCTACGAGCAGTACTTC.

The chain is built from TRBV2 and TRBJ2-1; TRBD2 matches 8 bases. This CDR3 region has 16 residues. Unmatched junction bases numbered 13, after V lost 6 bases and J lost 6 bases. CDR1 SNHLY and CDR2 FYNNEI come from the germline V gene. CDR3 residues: CASRGLTSAQANEQFF. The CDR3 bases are TGTGCCAGCAGGGGGCTGACTAGCGCCCAGGCCAATGAGCAGTTCTTC.

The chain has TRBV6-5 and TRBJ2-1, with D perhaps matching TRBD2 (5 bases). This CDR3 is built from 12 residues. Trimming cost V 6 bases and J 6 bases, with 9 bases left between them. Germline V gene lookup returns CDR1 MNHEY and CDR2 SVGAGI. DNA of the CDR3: TGTGCCAGCAGCGGGATGTTCAATGAGCAGTTCTTC. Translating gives CASSGMFNEQFF.

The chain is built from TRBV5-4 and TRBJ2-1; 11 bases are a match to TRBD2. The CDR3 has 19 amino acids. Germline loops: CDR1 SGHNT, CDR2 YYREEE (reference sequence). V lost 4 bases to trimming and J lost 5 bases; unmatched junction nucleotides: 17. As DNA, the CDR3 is TGTGCCAGCAGCAACAGACTAGCGGGATTGGTTTTGTTGAACAATGAGCAGTTCTTC. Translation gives CASSNRLAGLVLLNNEQFF.

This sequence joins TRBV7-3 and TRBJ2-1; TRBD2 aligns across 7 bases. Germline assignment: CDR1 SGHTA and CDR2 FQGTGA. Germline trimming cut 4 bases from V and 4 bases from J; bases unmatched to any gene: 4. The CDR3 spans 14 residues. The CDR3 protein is CASSSLGGYNEQFF. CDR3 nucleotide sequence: TGTGCCAGCAGCTCCCTCGGGGGGTACAATGAGCAGTTCTTC.